This is a list of T cell receptor beta chains from one sample in a study of cytomegalovirus exposure and HLA in healthy donors. TCRdb's copy holds only in-frame clones and misses some; the assay was immunoSEQ multiplex PCR. The sample shows some 200,000 clones, 70% to 80% of them seen only once. Sample: PBMCs. The source is a girl aged 5-17 years in good health and CMV-seropositive. Each CDR3 is given with its conserved first and last residue. Fields, in order: CDR3 length, V gene, D gene, clone size, J gene, CDR3 protein, CDR3 DNA. A D gene is named only where the DNA matches it firmly. For some rows the clone size is stated as once, few or many, or as a class when expanded; others skip it.

>14|TRBV27|NA|NA|TRBJ2-5
CASSQRAMQETQYF
TGTGCCAGCAGCCAGCGGGCCATGCAAGAGACCCAGTACTTC
>17|TRBV7-9|NA|NA|TRBJ2-5
CASSSTISGPLQETQYF
TGTGCCAGCAGCTCCACCATAAGCGGGCCTCTCCAAGAGACCCAGTACTTC
>13|TRBV2|NA|NA|TRBJ2-7
CASSETLSYEQYF
TGTGCCAGCAGTGAAACTCTCTCCTACGAGCAGTACTTC
>14|TRBV5-6|NA|NA|TRBJ1-4
CASSGTAKNEKLFF
TGTGCCAGCAGCGGAACAGCCAAGAATGAAAAACTGTTTTTT
>13|TRBV2|NA|NA|TRBJ2-7
CASSQLDTHEQYF
TGTGCCAGCAGTCAACTAGACACCCACGAGCAGTACTTC
>13|TRBV7-2|NA|NA|TRBJ2-7
CASSLGVQYEQYF
TGTGCCAGCTCCCTAGGGGTCCAGTACGAGCAGTACTTC
>15|TRBV6-1|TRBD1|NA|TRBJ2-1
CASRSGGIARNEQFF
TGTGCCAGCAGATCAGGGGGCATTGCTAGGAATGAGCAGTTCTTC
>15|TRBV9|TRBD1|few|TRBJ1-6
CASSARQGPNSPLHF
TGTGCCAGCAGCGCCCGACAGGGTCCTAATTCACCCCTCCACTTT
>17|TRBV4-1|TRBD1|few|TRBJ2-2
CASSHGRDRGFHGELFF
TGCGCCAGCAGCCATGGCCGGGACAGGGGGTTTCACGGGGAGCTGTTTTTT
>15|TRBV6-1|TRBD2|few|TRBJ2-1
CASSELAGGFNEQFF
TGTGCCAGCAGCGAACTAGCGGGGGGCTTCAATGAGCAGTTCTTC
>15|TRBV11-2|NA|NA|TRBJ1-2
CASSLVSRDTYGYTF
TGTGCCAGCAGCTTAGTATCCCGGGACACCTATGGCTACACCTTC
>17|TRBV7-2|NA|NA|TRBJ2-5
CASSQRGSVMGQETQYF
TGTGCCAGCAGCCAGAGGGGGAGCGTGATGGGCCAAGAGACCCAGTACTTC
>14|TRBV5-6|TRBD2|NA|TRBJ2-5
CASSSTSGGETQYF
TGTGCCAGCAGCTCGACTAGCGGGGGTGAGACCCAGTACTTC
>13|TRBV6-5|NA|NA|TRBJ1-6
CASREATDSPLHF
TGTGCCAGCCGCGAGGCAACGGATTCACCCCTCCACTTT
>13|TRBV27|TRBD1|NA|TRBJ1-2
CASSFGTGKGYTF
TGTGCCAGCAGTTTTGGGACAGGTAAAGGCTACACCTTC
>15|TRBV5-4|TRBD2|NA|TRBJ2-1
CASSLPSGGNNEQFF
TGTGCCAGCAGCTTGCCTAGCGGGGGAAACAATGAGCAGTTCTTC
>16|TRBV19|TRBD1|NA|TRBJ1-5
CASSKDRDIQNQPQHF
TGTGCCAGTAGTAAGGACAGGGATATTCAAAATCAGCCCCAGCATTTT